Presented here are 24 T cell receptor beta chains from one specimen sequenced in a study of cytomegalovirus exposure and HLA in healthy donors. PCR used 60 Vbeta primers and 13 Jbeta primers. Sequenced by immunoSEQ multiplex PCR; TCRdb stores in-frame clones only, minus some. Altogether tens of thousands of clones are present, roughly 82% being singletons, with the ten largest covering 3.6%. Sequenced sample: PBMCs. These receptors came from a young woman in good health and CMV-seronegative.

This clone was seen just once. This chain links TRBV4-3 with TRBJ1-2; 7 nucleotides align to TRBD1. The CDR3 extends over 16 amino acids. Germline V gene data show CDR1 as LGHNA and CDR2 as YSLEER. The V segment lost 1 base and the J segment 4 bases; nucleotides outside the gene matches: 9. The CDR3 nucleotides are TGCGCCAGCAGCCAAGTTTTTCGGGGACAGTCCTATGGCTACACCTTC. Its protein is CASSQVFRGQSYGYTF.

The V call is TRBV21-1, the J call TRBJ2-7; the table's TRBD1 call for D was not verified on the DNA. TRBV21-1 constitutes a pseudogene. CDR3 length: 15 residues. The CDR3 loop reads CASTKPGTGDYEQYF. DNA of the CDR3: TGTGCCAGCACTAAACCCGGGACAGGGGACTACGAGCAGTACTTC.

CDR3 coding DNA: TGTGCCAGCAGCTTAGACCAGGGTTCCGGGGAGCTGTTTTTT. Its protein is CASSLDQGSGELFF. The chain carries TRBV11-2 and TRBJ2-2; a weak D match, TRBD1 (5 bases). Germline V gene sequence: CDR1 SGHAT, CDR2 FQNNGV. The CDR3 contains 14 residues. V was trimmed by 0 bases and J by 6 bases, leaving 8 bases between them. Full variable domain (remainder filled in from reference TRBV11-2 and TRBJ2-2): EAGVAQSPRYKIIEKRQSVAFWCNPISGHATLYWYQQILGQGPKLLIQFQNNGVVDDSQLPKDRFSAERLKGVDSTLKIQPAKLEDSAVYLCASSLDQGSGELFFGEGSRLTVL.

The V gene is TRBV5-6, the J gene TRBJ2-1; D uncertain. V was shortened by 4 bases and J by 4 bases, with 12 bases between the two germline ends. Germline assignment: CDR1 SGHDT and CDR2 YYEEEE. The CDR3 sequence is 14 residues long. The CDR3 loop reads CASSPDTKYNEQFF. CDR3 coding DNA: TGTGCCAGCAGCCCTGACACGAAATACAATGAGCAGTTCTTC.

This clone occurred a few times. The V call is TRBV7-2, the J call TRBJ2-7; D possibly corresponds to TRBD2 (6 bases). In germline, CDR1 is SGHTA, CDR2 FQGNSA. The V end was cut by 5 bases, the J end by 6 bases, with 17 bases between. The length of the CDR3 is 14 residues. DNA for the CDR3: TGTGCCAGCAGCCTATTGACTAGGGAGCGCGAGCAGTACTTC. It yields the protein CASSLLTREREQYF.

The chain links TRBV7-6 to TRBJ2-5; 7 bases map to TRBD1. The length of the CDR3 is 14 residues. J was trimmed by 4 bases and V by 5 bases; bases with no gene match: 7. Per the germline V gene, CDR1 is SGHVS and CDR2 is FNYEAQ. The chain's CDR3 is CASSPRQGSETQYF. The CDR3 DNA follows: TGTGCCAGCAGCCCGAGACAGGGATCAGAGACCCAGTACTTC.

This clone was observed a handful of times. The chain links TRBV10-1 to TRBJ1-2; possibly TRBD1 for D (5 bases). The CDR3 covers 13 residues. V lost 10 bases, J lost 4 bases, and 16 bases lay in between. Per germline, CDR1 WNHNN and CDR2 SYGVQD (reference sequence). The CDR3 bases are TGCGCCACCCACGACAGATCCGCCTATGGCTACACCTTC. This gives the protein CATHDRSAYGYTF.

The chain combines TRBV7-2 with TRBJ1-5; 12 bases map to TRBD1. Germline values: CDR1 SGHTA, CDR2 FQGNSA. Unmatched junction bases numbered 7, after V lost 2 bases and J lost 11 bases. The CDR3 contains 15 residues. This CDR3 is CASSLSGQGALSQHF. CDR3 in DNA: TGTGCCAGCAGCTTATCGGGACAGGGGGCCCTCTCCCAGCATTTT.

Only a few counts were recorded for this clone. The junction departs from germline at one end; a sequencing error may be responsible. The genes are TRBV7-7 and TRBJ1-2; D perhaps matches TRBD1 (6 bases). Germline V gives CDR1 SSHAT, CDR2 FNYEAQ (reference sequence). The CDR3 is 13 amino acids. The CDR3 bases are TGTGCCAGCAGCTTTACAGGGAGAGGCGGCTACCCCTTC. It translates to CASSFTGRGGYPF.

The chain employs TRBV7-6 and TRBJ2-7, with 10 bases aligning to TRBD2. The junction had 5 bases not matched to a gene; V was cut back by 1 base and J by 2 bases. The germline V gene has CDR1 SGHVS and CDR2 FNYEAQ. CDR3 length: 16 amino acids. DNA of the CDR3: TGTGCCAGCAGCTTAGGTCTAGCGGGGGCCGCCTACGAGCAGTACTTC. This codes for CASSLGLAGAAYEQYF.

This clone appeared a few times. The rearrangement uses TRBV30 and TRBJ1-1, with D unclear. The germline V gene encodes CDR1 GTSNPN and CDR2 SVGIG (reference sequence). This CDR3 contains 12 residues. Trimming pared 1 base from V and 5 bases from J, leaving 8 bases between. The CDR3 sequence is CAWSGTPTEAFF. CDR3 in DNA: TGTGCCTGGAGTGGAACACCTACTGAAGCTTTCTTT.

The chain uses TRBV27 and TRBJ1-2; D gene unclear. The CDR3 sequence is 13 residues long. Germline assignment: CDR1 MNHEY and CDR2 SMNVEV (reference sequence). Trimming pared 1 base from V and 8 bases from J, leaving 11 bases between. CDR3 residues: CASSLLPSGGYTF. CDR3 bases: TGTGCCAGCAGTTTATTGCCGAGCGGGGGCTACACCTTC.

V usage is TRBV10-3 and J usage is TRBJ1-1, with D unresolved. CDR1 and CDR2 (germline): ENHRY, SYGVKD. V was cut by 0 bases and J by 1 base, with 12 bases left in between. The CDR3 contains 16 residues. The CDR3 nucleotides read TGTGCCATCAGTGAGTCGAGGGAAAGGAGGAACACTGAAGCTTTCTTT. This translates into CAISESRERRNTEAFF.

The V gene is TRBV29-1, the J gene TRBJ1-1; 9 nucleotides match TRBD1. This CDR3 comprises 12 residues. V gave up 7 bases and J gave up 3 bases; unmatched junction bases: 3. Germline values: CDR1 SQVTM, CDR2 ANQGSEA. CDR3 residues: CSGTGGYTEAFF. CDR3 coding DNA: TGCAGCGGAACAGGGGGCTACACTGAAGCTTTCTTT.

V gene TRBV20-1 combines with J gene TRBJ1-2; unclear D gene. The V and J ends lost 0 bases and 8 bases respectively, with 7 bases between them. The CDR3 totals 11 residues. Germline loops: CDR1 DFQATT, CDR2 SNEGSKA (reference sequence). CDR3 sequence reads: CSAREQVGYTF. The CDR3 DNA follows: TGCAGTGCTAGAGAGCAGGTCGGCTACACCTTC.

The CDR3 is CASTGDSIGTQYF. CDR3 nucleotides: TGTGCCAGCACCGGGGACTCGATAGGGACCCAGTACTTC. V and J are TRBV7-9 and TRBJ2-5; a weak D match, TRBD2 (6 bases). V dropped 7 bases and J dropped 7 bases, with 16 bases sitting between them. This CDR3 has 13 amino acids. Germline CDR1 is SEHNR and CDR2 is FQNEAQ (reference sequence).

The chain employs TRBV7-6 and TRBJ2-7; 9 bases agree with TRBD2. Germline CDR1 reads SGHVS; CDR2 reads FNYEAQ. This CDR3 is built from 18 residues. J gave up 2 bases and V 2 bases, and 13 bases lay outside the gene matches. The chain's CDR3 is CASSLPASGMKGAYEQYF. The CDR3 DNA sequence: TGTGCCAGCAGCTTACCGGCTAGCGGGATGAAGGGGGCCTACGAGCAGTACTTC.

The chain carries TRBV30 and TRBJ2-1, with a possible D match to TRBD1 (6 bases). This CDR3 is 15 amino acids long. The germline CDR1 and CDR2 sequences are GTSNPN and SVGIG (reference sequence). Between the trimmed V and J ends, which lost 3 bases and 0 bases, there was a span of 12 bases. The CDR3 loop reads CAWSMGASSYNEQFF. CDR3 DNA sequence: TGTGCCTGGAGCATGGGGGCGAGCTCCTACAATGAGCAGTTCTTC.

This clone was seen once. The CDR3 is CAWSVSGANNYGYTF. CDR3 DNA sequence: TGTGCCTGGAGTGTTAGCGGGGCGAATAACTATGGCTACACCTTC. The chain recombines TRBV30 with TRBJ1-2; D possibly corresponds to TRBD1 (5 bases). The CDR3 is 15 amino acids. V gave up 0 bases and J gave up 1 base, with 12 bases separating them. Germline V CDR1 and CDR2: GTSNPN, SVGIG (reference sequence). Based on the CDR3 plus reference TRBV30 and TRBJ1-2, the full variable domain is SQTIHQWPATLVQPVGSPLSLECTVEGTSNPNLYWYRQAAGRGLQLLFYSVGIGQISSEVPQNLSASRPQDRQFILSSKKLLLSDSGFYLCAWSVSGANNYGYTFGSGTRLTVV.

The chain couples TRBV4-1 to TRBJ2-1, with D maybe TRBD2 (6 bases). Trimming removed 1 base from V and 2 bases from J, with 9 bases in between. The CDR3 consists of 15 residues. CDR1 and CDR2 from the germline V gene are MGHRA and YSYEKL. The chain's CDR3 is CASSQAGEAYNEQFF. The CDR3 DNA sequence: TGCGCCAGCAGCCAAGCCGGGGAGGCCTACAATGAGCAGTTCTTC.

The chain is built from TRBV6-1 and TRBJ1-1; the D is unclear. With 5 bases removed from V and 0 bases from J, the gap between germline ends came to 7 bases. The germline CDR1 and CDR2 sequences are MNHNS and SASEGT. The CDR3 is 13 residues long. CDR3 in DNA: TGTGCCAGCAGTCCCAGTATGAACACTGAAGCTTTCTTT. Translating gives CASSPSMNTEAFF.

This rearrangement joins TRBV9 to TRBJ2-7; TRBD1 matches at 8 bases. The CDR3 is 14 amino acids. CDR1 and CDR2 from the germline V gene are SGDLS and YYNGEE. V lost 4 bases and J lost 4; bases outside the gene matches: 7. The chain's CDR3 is CASSSVDRAYEQYF. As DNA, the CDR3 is TGTGCCAGCAGCTCGGTGGACAGGGCTTACGAGCAGTACTTC.

As DNA, the CDR3 is TGCGCCAGCAGCGAGACTTTAGAGAAGACCCAGTACTTC. Translating gives CASSETLEKTQYF. This rearrangement joins TRBV4-1 to TRBJ2-5; unclear D gene. The CDR3 runs 13 residues. The V gene lost 5 bases and the J gene lost 6 bases, with 13 bases spanning the gap. The V gene's germline CDR1 is MGHRA and CDR2 YSYEKL.

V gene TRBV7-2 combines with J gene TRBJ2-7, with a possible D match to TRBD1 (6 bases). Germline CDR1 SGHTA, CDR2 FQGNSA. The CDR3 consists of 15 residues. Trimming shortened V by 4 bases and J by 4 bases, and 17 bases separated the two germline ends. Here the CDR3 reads CASSSGQRSFYEQYF. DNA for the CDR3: TGTGCCAGCAGCTCGGGACAACGGTCCTTTTACGAGCAGTACTTC.